These T cell receptor beta chains were read from a single sample in a study of blood T cell repertoires in COVID-19. Sequencing was performed with immunoSEQ multiplex PCR; in TCRdb, only in-frame clones are kept and a portion is missing. The table lists about 180,000 clones, around three quarters of them singletons, with 6.5% to 8% in the top ten. Sequencing used peripheral blood. The origin of the receptors is a man between 65 and 79 years old with active or convalescent COVID-19. The CDR3 runs from the conserved cysteine through the conserved F or W. D genes are given only for firm matches. Rows give clone size only sometimes, using once, few, many, or a class for an expanded clone.

TRBD1	TRBV18	NA	TRBJ1-1	TGTGCCAGCTCAACAACAGGGGGGGAAACTGAAGCTTTCTTT	CASSTTGGETEAFF
TRBD1	TRBV15	NA	TRBJ1-2	TGTGCCACCAGCAGAGTGACACAGGGGTGGGGTGGCTACACCTTC	CATSRVTQGWGGYTF
NA	TRBV12-3/TRBV12-4	few	TRBJ1-5	TGTGCCAGCACCTATAAGGGGGATCAGCCCCAGCATTTT	CASTYKGDQPQHF
NA	TRBV24-1	NA	TRBJ1-4	TGTGCCACCAGTGATTCGCGGGGAGAAAAACTGTTTTTT	CATSDSRGEKLFF
TRBD1	TRBV29-1	NA	TRBJ1-1	TGCAGCGCCAGACAGGGGGCGCGGGACACTGAAGCTTTCTTT	CSARQGARDTEAFF
NA	TRBV6-2/TRBV6-3	NA	TRBJ1-5	TGTGCCAGCAGTTACTCACCCCCGGGGGATTGGCTTAATCAGCCCCAGCATTTT	CASSYSPPGDWLNQPQHF
TRBD1	TRBV7-3	NA	TRBJ2-3	TGTGCCAGCAGCCCCACAGGGGCCACGGGAGATACGCAGTATTTT	CASSPTGATGDTQYF
NA	TRBV27	many	TRBJ1-2	TGTGCCAGCCTCCCACAGGGACGGGCTAACTATGGCTACACCTTC	CASLPQGRANYGYTF
TRBD1	TRBV9	NA	TRBJ2-2	TGTGCCAGCAGCGCGAGAGGGGACAGGGAAACCGGGGAGCTGTTTTTT	CASSARGDRETGELFF
NA	TRBV9	few	TRBJ2-3	TGTGCCAGCAGCGTAAGCCGGGGGACAGATACGCAGTATTTT	CASSVSRGTDTQYF
TRBD2	TRBV3-1/TRBV3-2	NA	TRBJ2-1	TGTGCCAGCAGCCCGGGACTAGCTTACAATGAGCAGTTCTTC	CASSPGLAYNEQFF
NA	TRBV21-1	NA	TRBJ1-4	TGTGCCAGCAGCAAAGGGGCAGGGCGGGAAAAACTGTTTTTT	CASSKGAGREKLFF
NA	TRBV2	NA	TRBJ1-1	TGTGCCAGCAGTGTAACGCTCGGGGGTTCCACTGAAGCTTTCTTT	CASSVTLGGSTEAFF
TRBD1	TRBV2	many	TRBJ1-1	TGTGCCAGCAGTGAGATGGGGACAGACAACACTGAAGCTTTCTTT	CASSEMGTDNTEAFF
TRBD1	TRBV15	few	TRBJ1-5	TGTGCCACCAGCAGGGACAGGGGTCACAATCAGCCCCAGCATTTT	CATSRDRGHNQPQHF
TRBD2	TRBV7-2	NA	TRBJ2-1	TGTGCCAGCAGCTTAGAGCGGGGATACAATGAGCAGTTCTTC	CASSLERGYNEQFF
TRBD2	TRBV12-3/TRBV12-4	NA	TRBJ2-1	TGTGCCAGCAGTTTAGGGACTAGGCGGTTCTTC	CASSLGTRRFF
TRBD2	TRBV5-1	NA	TRBJ2-7	TGCGCCAGCAGCTTGTCCGGGACTAGCGGCTCCGTGGAGCAGTACTTC	CASSLSGTSGSVEQYF
TRBD2	TRBV7-9	NA	TRBJ2-5	TGTGCCAGCGGCCCCCTAGCGGCAGAGGAGACCCAGTACTTC	CASGPLAAEETQYF
NA	TRBV3-1/TRBV3-2	NA	TRBJ1-1	TGTGCCAGCAGCCAAGTATACAGGATGAACACTGAAGCTTTCTTT	CASSQVYRMNTEAFF
NA	TRBV7-8	NA	TRBJ2-3	TGTGCCAGCAGCTTAGTGGGGGGGCCGACAGATACGCAGTATTTT	CASSLVGGPTDTQYF
TRBD1	TRBV4-2	NA	TRBJ2-3	TGTGCCAGCAGCCAAGGACAGGGAGTTCGGACAGATACGCAGTATTTT	CASSQGQGVRTDTQYF
TRBD1	TRBV19	NA	TRBJ1-3	TGTGCCAGTAGTCCGACAGGGGCTGGAAACACCATATATTTT	CASSPTGAGNTIYF
NA	TRBV19	NA	TRBJ2-3	TGTGCCAGTCGAACCGGGACATTGGGGACAGATACGCAGTATTTT	CASRTGTLGTDTQYF
NA	TRBV3-1/TRBV3-2	NA	TRBJ1-2	TGTGCCAGCAGCCAGCAGGACTTTAACTATGGCTACACCTTC	CASSQQDFNYGYTF
NA	TRBV11-2	NA	TRBJ2-7	TGTGCCAGCAGCTTAGATCGGCGGAGCGTGGAGCAGTACTTC	CASSLDRRSVEQYF
TRBD2	TRBV3-1/TRBV3-2	NA	TRBJ2-1	TGTGCCAGCAGCCTTCGAGCGGGAGGGGGGAATGAGCAGTTCTTC	CASSLRAGGGNEQFF
TRBD1	TRBV2	NA	TRBJ1-5	TGTGCCAGCACGACAACAGGGGGAGGTCAGCCCCAGCATTTT	CASTTTGGGQPQHF
NA	TRBV4-1	few	TRBJ2-5	TGCGCCAGCAGCCCTAACAAGGCGACTGAAGAGACCCAGTACTTC	CASSPNKATEETQYF
NA	TRBV7-3	NA	TRBJ2-5	TGTGCCAGCAGCCCCGCCGGGACTTTAGAGACCCAGTACTTC	CASSPAGTLETQYF
NA	TRBV2	few	TRBJ1-6	TGTGCCAGCAGTGAAGCAGGGGATAATTCACCCCTCCACTTT	CASSEAGDNSPLHF
NA	TRBV2	NA	TRBJ1-3	TGTGCCAGCAGGGACCCCACAGGCTCTGGAAACACCATATATTTT	CASRDPTGSGNTIYF
TRBD1	TRBV6-5	NA	TRBJ1-5	TGTGCCAGCAGAAAAGACAGGGGGCGAGATCAGCCCCAGCATTTT	CASRKDRGRDQPQHF
NA	TRBV6-2/TRBV6-3	few	TRBJ1-3	TGTGCCAGCAGTTACGAGGAGGGGCCTGGAAACACCATATATTTT	CASSYEEGPGNTIYF